This T cell receptor beta chain was recovered during a study of CD8 T cells in Susac syndrome. After extraction with the RNeasy kit, about 0.45 to 1 ug of the RNA was reverse transcribed using random hexamers. An immunoSEQ multiplex PCR amplified TCR beta CDR3 over 54 Vbeta and 13 Jbeta. One entry per CDR3 protein results from TCRdb running MiXCR on the immunoSEQ multiplex PCR reads. The table has a few hundred thousand distinct CDR3 sequences, 70% to 90% seen once. The V gene lost 1 base and the J gene lost 0 bases, with 18 bases spanning the gap. Per germline, CDR1 LGHNA and CDR2 YSLEER. This CDR3 contains 18 residues. TCR beta sequences were obtained from blood CD8+ and CD4+ T cells. Both CD4+ and CD8+ T cells were negatively isolated, and TEMRA cells underwent FACS enrichment.

This TCR derives from a human donor with multiple sclerosis. This chain uses TRBV4-3 with TRBJ2-5, with D perhaps TRBD1 (5 bases). Sample: CD8+ T cells from PBMCs. CDR3 sequence: CASSQGSVAGWDQETQYF. CDR3 sequence (DNA): TGCGCCAGCAGCCAAGGCTCCGTGGCAGGGTGGGACCAAGAGACCCAGTACTTC.